A selection of T cell receptor beta chains follows, all from one sample in a study of blood T cells in healthy people across ages. Each CDR3 protein is one row after TCRdb ran MiXCR on the 5' RACE reads. The sample carries 1,300,000 or so distinct CDR3 sequences, 59% recorded once. The sample was blood. All receptors come from a man between 18 and 35 years old in good health. CDR3s include the opening cysteine and the closing phenylalanine or tryptophan. The D gene is left open where the match is weak. Clone size is stated in some rows and not others, as once, few, many or a class when expanded.

D gene,V gene,J gene,clone size,CDR3 protein,CDR3 DNA
TRBD1,TRBV27,TRBJ2-5,few,CASSLGTGTQETQYF,TGTGCCAGCAGTCTAGGGACAGGAACCCAAGAGACCCAGTACTTC
-,TRBV12-3/TRBV12-4,TRBJ2-1,few,CAGSFLSGGNEQFF,TGTGCCGGCAGTTTTTTATCGGGCGGAAATGAGCAGTTCTTC
-,TRBV29-1,TRBJ2-5,-,CSVEVGGSETQYF,TGCAGCGTTGAAGTGGGGGGCTCAGAGACCCAGTACTTC
-,TRBV10-3,TRBJ2-1,-,CAISELAGTYNEQFF,TGTGCCATCAGTGAGTTGGCAGGGACCTACAATGAGCAGTTCTTC
TRBD1,TRBV18,TRBJ1-1,-,CASSPRGQGSEAFF,TGTGCCAGCTCACCTAGGGGACAGGGTTCTGAAGCTTTCTTT
-,TRBV27,TRBJ2-7,-,CASARGETPYEQYF,TGTGCCAGCGCCAGGGGGGAAACCCCCTACGAGCAGTACTTC
-,TRBV27,TRBJ2-5,-,CASSFTGTQETQYF,TGTGCCAGCAGTTTTACCGGGACCCAGGAGACCCAGTACTTC
-,TRBV6-4,TRBJ2-1,once,CASSEIRGGEQFF,TGTGCCAGCAGTGAAATACGCGGCGGCGAGCAGTTCTTC
TRBD2,TRBV4-2,TRBJ2-1,once,CASISLTGRGEQFF,TGTGCCAGCATCTCACTTACGGGGAGGGGTGAGCAGTTCTTC
TRBD2,TRBV7-2,TRBJ2-5,-,CASSVQRGESTQYF,TGTGCCAGCAGCGTCCAGCGGGGGGAATCGACCCAGTACTTC
TRBD1,TRBV12-3/TRBV12-4,TRBJ1-1,-,CASSLPGGEPFDTEAFF,TGTGCCAGCAGTTTACCAGGGGGCGAACCTTTTGACACTGAAGCTTTCTTT
-,TRBV19,TRBJ1-2,-,CASSRGSDGYTF,TGTGCCAGTAGCCGGGGGTCCGATGGCTACACCTTC
TRBD1,TRBV10-3,TRBJ2-5,few,CAISEPSRGQLETQYF,TGTGCCATCAGTGAGCCGAGCAGGGGGCAATTAGAGACCCAGTACTTC
-,TRBV4-1,TRBJ2-7,-,CASSQNRVYNEQYF,TGCGCCAGCAGCCAAAACAGGGTCTACAATGAGCAGTACTTC
-,TRBV21-1,TRBJ2-7,once,CAGSKGITYEQYF,TGTGCCGGCAGCAAAGGGATTACCTACGAGCAGTACTTC
-,TRBV5-1,TRBJ2-3,-,CASSPTADTDTQYF,TGCGCCAGCAGCCCTACGGCCGACACAGATACGCAGTATTTT
-,TRBV5-1,TRBJ1-2,-,CASSLDTNTYGYIF,TGCGCCAGCAGCTTGGATACGAACACCTATGGCTACATCTTC
-,TRBV11-2,TRBJ2-1,-,CASSLIVLAGGYNEQFF,TGTGCCAGCAGCTTAATCGTTCTCGCAGGAGGGTACAATGAGCAGTTCTTC
-,TRBV10-3,TRBJ2-7,few,CAISSSPSEQYF,TGTGCCATCAGTTCGTCCCCCAGCGAGCAGTACTTC
-,TRBV5-1,TRBJ2-5,-,CASSLEEGWETQYF,TGCGCCAGCAGCTTGGAGGAGGGATGGGAGACCCAGTACTTC
-,TRBV4-3,TRBJ1-6,many,CASSQDLTGALYNSPLHF,TGCGCCAGCAGCCAAGATCTTACTGGGGCCCTCTATAATTCACCCCTCCACTTT
TRBD1,TRBV9,TRBJ2-3,-,CASSAGQTSSTDTQYF,TGTGCCAGCAGCGCGGGACAGACCTCTAGCACAGATACGCAGTATTTT
TRBD1,TRBV5-1,TRBJ2-7,many,CASSLAGGGYEQYF,TGTGCCAGCAGTTTAGCAGGGGGCGGTTACGAGCAGTACTTC
-,TRBV7-2,TRBJ1-2,-,CASSFSTDTYGYTF,TGTGCCAGCAGCTTTAGTACAGACACCTATGGCTACACCTTC
-,TRBV6-2/TRBV6-3,TRBJ2-1,-,CASSYNLASNEQFF,TGTGCCAGCAGTTACAACCTGGCCTCCAATGAGCAGTTCTTC
TRBD2,TRBV29-1,TRBJ2-1,-,CSAPTSDDNEQFF,TGCAGCGCTCCGACTAGCGACGACAATGAGCAGTTCTTC
TRBD2,TRBV27,TRBJ2-7,-,CASSPGAGGTYEQYF,TGTGCCAGCTCCCCTGGAGCGGGGGGTACCTACGAGCAGTACTTC
-,TRBV7-2,TRBJ2-5,few,CASSLARGTETQYF,TGTGCCAGCAGCTTAGCGCGGGGAACAGAGACCCAGTACTTC